This entry concerns a single T cell receptor beta chain. Repertoires were generated with immunoSEQ multiplex PCR, while TCRdb's copy carries only in-frame clones and drops some. This repertoire shows about 150,000 clones, roughly 93% found once; its top ten account for roughly 5.7%. This sample is drawn from a study of control samples from healthy donors and cancer patients. The CDR3 sequence is 14 residues long. V lost 1 base and J lost 2; bases outside the gene matches: 2. In germline, CDR1 is LNHDA, CDR2 SQIVND (reference sequence). The receptor's source is a man aged 18-30 years in good health. The source material was blood. The chain joins TRBV19 to TRBJ2-7; TRBD1 aligns across 7 bases. CDR3 bases: TGTGCCAGTAGTATAGGGGGGACAGCCTACGAGCAGTACTTC. Translating gives CASSIGGTAYEQYF. The entire variable domain, with the rest obtained from reference TRBV19 and TRBJ2-7, is as follows: DGGITQSPKYLFRKEGQNVTLSCEQNLNHDAMYWYRQDPGQGLRLIYYSQIVNDFQKGDIAEGYSVSREKKESFPLTVTSAQKNPTAFYLCASSIGGTAYEQYFGPGTRLTVT.